This is a list of T cell receptor beta chains from one sample in a study of blood T cell repertoires in COVID-19. Method: immunoSEQ multiplex PCR; TCRdb's copy keeps in-frame clones and lacks some. The repertoire includes about 260,000 clones, more than 75% of them detected once, and about 1.6% sits in the top ten. Sequencing was carried out using peripheral blood. Receptor source: a woman aged 40 to 50 who had recovered from COVID-19. CDR3s include the opening cysteine and the closing phenylalanine or tryptophan. The D gene is left open where the match is weak. Some rows mark clone size as missing; the rest say once, few, many or name a class of expanded clone.

d_gene,v_gene,j_gene,abundance,CDR3aa,CDR3nt
TRBD1,TRBV12-3/TRBV12-4,TRBJ1-2,NA,CASRGPGQGARAF,TGTGCCAGCAGAGGTCCGGGACAGGGGGCACGGGCCTTC
TRBD2,TRBV7-6,TRBJ2-3,NA,CASSLAGGTDTQYF,TGTGCCAGCAGTCTGGCGGGGGGAACAGATACGCAGTATTTT
NA,TRBV2,TRBJ2-7,NA,CASSVAGGSPYEQYF,TGTGCCAGCAGTGTCGCGGGCGGATCCCCCTACGAGCAGTACTTC
NA,TRBV5-6,TRBJ2-7,once,CASSLWGPDAYEQYF,TGTGCCAGCAGCTTGTGGGGGCCCGATGCCTACGAGCAGTACTTC
TRBD1,TRBV11-3,TRBJ1-1,NA,CASSWTGLNTEAFF,TGTGCCAGCAGCTGGACAGGTTTGAACACTGAAGCTTTCTTT
NA,TRBV15,TRBJ1-1,NA,CATSRVHMETEAFF,TGTGCCACCAGCAGAGTACATATGGAGACTGAAGCTTTCTTT
NA,TRBV4-1,TRBJ2-5,NA,CASSPGVESQETQYF,TGCGCCAGCAGCCCAGGGGTGGAAAGCCAAGAGACCCAGTACTTC
NA,TRBV25-1,TRBJ1-2,NA,CASSELGQGSGYTF,TGTGCCAGCAGTGAATTAGGGCAGGGTTCCGGCTACACCTTC
NA,TRBV9,TRBJ1-1,NA,CASSPRGAPYTEAFF,TGTGCCAGCAGCCCCCGGGGGGCGCCGTACACTGAAGCTTTCTTT
TRBD1,TRBV5-5,TRBJ2-3,NA,CASSPRQGDSTDTQYF,TGTGCCAGCAGCCCACGACAGGGCGATAGCACAGATACGCAGTATTTT
NA,TRBV2,TRBJ1-2,NA,CASSEAGRGYGYTF,TGTGCCAGCAGTGAAGCAGGGAGGGGTTATGGCTACACCTTC
NA,TRBV6-1,TRBJ1-2,NA,CASSDQGLRIGTNYGYTF,TGTGCCAGCAGTGACCAGGGGCTAAGGATCGGTACTAACTATGGCTACACCTTC
NA,TRBV7-2,TRBJ2-6,NA,CASSLGLTSGANVLTF,TGTGCCAGCAGCTTAGGACTCACCTCTGGGGCCAACGTCCTGACTTTC
NA,TRBV19,TRBJ2-2,NA,CASSIGVDFSTGELFF,TGTGCCAGTAGTATAGGGGTGGACTTTTCGACCGGGGAGCTGTTTTTT
NA,TRBV5-1,TRBJ1-2,many,CASSLRTEGGYTF,TGCGCCAGCAGCCTTCGGACAGAGGGCGGCTACACCTTC
NA,TRBV25-1,TRBJ1-4,NA,CASSEPRRSEKLFF,TGTGCCAGCAGTGAGCCCCGGAGGTCTGAAAAACTGTTTTTT
TRBD2,TRBV2,TRBJ2-1,NA,CASDSSGGNSYNEQFF,TGTGCCAGCGATAGTAGCGGGGGGAACTCCTACAATGAGCAGTTCTTC
TRBD1,TRBV5-1,TRBJ1-4,NA,CASSRDRDNEKRFF,TGCGCCAGCAGCAGGGACAGAGATAATGAAAAACGGTTTTTT
NA,TRBV2,TRBJ1-5,NA,CASSEVLSYSNQPQHF,TGTGCCAGCAGTGAAGTACTGTCATATAGCAATCAGCCCCAGCATTTT
NA,TRBV10-3,TRBJ2-1,NA,CAITRESTSYNEQFF,TGTGCCATCACCCGCGAGTCGACATCCTACAATGAGCAGTTCTTC
TRBD1,TRBV7-3,TRBJ1-4,once,CASSLTAGGGKLFF,TGTGCCAGCAGCTTAACGGCAGGGGGCGGGAAACTGTTTTTT
NA,TRBV27,TRBJ2-2,once,CASSFTILTGELFF,TGTGCCAGCAGTTTCACTATTCTCACCGGGGAGCTGTTTTTT
NA,TRBV11-2,TRBJ1-2,NA,CASSFGQEYYGYTF,TGTGCCAGCAGCTTTGGTCAGGAATACTATGGCTACACCTTC
NA,TRBV6-6,TRBJ1-2,few,CASSPRGYGYTF,TGTGCCAGCAGCCCCCGGGGCTATGGCTACACCTTC
TRBD1,TRBV11-3,TRBJ2-3,NA,CASSSRTGGTDTQYF,TGTGCCAGCAGCTCTCGGACAGGGGGCACAGATACGCAGTATTTT
NA,TRBV5-1,TRBJ1-1,NA,CASSLERRGAEAFF,TGCGCCAGCAGCTTGGAGCGAAGGGGCGCTGAAGCTTTCTTT
NA,TRBV7-9,TRBJ2-7,once,CASSSTDRRTYEQYF,TGTGCCAGCAGCTCAACCGACAGGCGGACCTACGAGCAGTACTTC
NA,TRBV6-2/TRBV6-3,TRBJ1-2,few,CASSFHRVTNYGYTF,TGTGCCAGCAGTTTCCACAGGGTAACTAACTATGGCTACACCTTC
TRBD1,TRBV10-2,TRBJ2-2,NA,CAIRSSGTGNTGELFF,TGCGCCATAAGATCCTCCGGGACAGGGAACACCGGGGAGCTGTTTTTT
NA,TRBV30,TRBJ2-7,NA,CAWDQGSRGEQYF,TGTGCCTGGGACCAGGGCTCTCGTGGAGAGCAGTACTTC
NA,TRBV10-3,TRBJ2-1,NA,CAISEYGEPGNNEQFF,TGTGCCATCAGTGAGTATGGGGAGCCAGGTAACAATGAGCAGTTCTTC
TRBD2,TRBV10-3,TRBJ2-3,NA,CAISDPASGGYTDTQYF,TGTGCCATCAGTGACCCCGCTAGCGGGGGTTACACAGATACGCAGTATTTT
TRBD1,TRBV11-2,TRBJ1-2,NA,CASSFTYDTGQEGYGYTF,TGTGCCAGCAGTTTTACCTACGATACGGGACAGGAGGGCTATGGCTACACCTTC
NA,TRBV18,TRBJ2-1,NA,CASSPAQGLSNEQFF,TGTGCCAGCTCACCGGCGCAGGGGCTTTCCAATGAGCAGTTCTTC
TRBD2,TRBV2,TRBJ2-7,NA,CASSDGLAGTSSYEQYF,TGTGCCAGCAGTGACGGACTAGCGGGGACCAGCTCCTACGAGCAGTACTTC
TRBD1,TRBV7-3,TRBJ2-5,few,CASSPTGLQETQYF,TGTGCCAGCAGCCCGACAGGGCTCCAAGAGACCCAGTACTTC
TRBD1,TRBV4-2,TRBJ1-5,NA,CASSQVTGGGWQPQHF,TGTGCCAGCAGCCAAGTAACAGGGGGGGGGTGGCAGCCCCAGCATTTT
TRBD1,TRBV6-1,TRBJ2-7,NA,CASSETRDSFYEQYF,TGTGCCAGCAGTGAGACCCGGGACAGCTTCTACGAGCAGTACTTC
TRBD1,TRBV6-4,TRBJ1-1,few,CASSDGTENTEAFF,TGTGCCAGCAGTGACGGGACAGAGAACACTGAAGCTTTCTTT
NA,TRBV4-3,TRBJ1-3,NA,CASSLVGPSGNTIYF,TGCGCCAGCAGCCTTGTTGGGCCCTCTGGAAACACCATATATTTT
TRBD1,TRBV19,TRBJ1-4,few,CASSVTRTGDEKLFF,TGTGCCAGTAGTGTTACGAGGACAGGGGATGAAAAACTGTTTTTT
NA,TRBV6-5,TRBJ2-7,NA,CASSYSTSSSYEQYF,TGTGCCAGCAGTTACTCGACTAGTAGCTCCTACGAGCAGTACTTC
TRBD2,TRBV10-3,TRBJ2-5,NA,CAISKLASGEETQYF,TGTGCCATCAGTAAGTTGGCTAGCGGGGAAGAGACCCAGTACTTC
TRBD1,TRBV23-1,TRBJ2-7,NA,CASSQTISNRDSLTYEQYF,TGCGCCAGCAGTCAAACAATTTCAAATCGGGACAGCCTAACCTACGAGCAGTACTTC
TRBD1,TRBV6-5,TRBJ1-1,few,CASRRDRRNTEAFF,TGTGCCAGCAGACGGGACAGGAGGAACACTGAAGCTTTCTTT
TRBD1,TRBV5-1,TRBJ2-7,NA,CASSSSDRGDEQYF,TGCGCCAGCAGCTCCTCGGACAGGGGGGACGAGCAGTACTTC
NA,TRBV6-5,TRBJ1-6,NA,CASSYLAGGSPLHF,TGTGCCAGCAGTTACCTGGCGGGGGGTTCACCCCTCCACTTT
NA,TRBV9,TRBJ2-3,NA,CASSEGGAPRDTQYF,TGTGCCAGCAGCGAGGGGGGGGCCCCGAGGGATACGCAGTATTTT
NA,TRBV19,TRBJ1-5,NA,CASSLKATGRSVYSNQPQHF,TGTGCCAGTAGTCTAAAAGCGACAGGTCGCTCCGTCTATAGCAATCAGCCCCAGCATTTT
TRBD2,TRBV5-1,TRBJ2-2,NA,CASSWDYHRELFF,TGCGCCAGCAGCTGGGACTACCACCGGGAGCTGTTTTTT
TRBD1,TRBV7-9,TRBJ1-3,NA,CASSRTGASGNTIYF,TGTGCCAGCAGCCGTACAGGGGCTTCTGGAAACACCATATATTTT
NA,TRBV18,TRBJ2-1,NA,CASSPIDSSYNEQFF,TGTGCCAGCTCACCGATTGATAGCTCCTACAATGAGCAGTTCTTC
TRBD1,TRBV5-1,TRBJ1-1,NA,CASSPFGQGDTEAFF,TGCGCCAGCAGCCCCTTTGGACAGGGTGACACTGAAGCTTTCTTT
NA,TRBV9,TRBJ2-1,NA,CASSVGTIYNEQFF,TGTGCCAGCAGCGTCGGGACAATTTACAATGAGCAGTTCTTC
TRBD1,TRBV4-2,TRBJ2-3,NA,CASSQLPWTGDGTDTQYF,TGTGCCAGCAGCCAACTTCCTTGGACAGGGGACGGCACAGATACGCAGTATTTT